This T cell receptor beta chain derives from a study of human T cells and chemical hapten exposure. Study-wide context: On the upper back, patch tests were applied with 0.01% DPC and read at 6 days. Overall study results and limits: Donors, who had alopecia, may show an immune response that differs from healthy people's.

Note on this clonotype: No antigen is known for it.

The time point was: pre-sensitization, week 0. This sample's treatment: therapeutic diphenylcyclopropenone sensitization with weekly scalp DPC. V was pared by 7 bases and J by 1 base, with 16 bases between. CDR1 and CDR2 (germline): MNHEY, SVGEGT. CDR3 length: 16 amino acids. A single record per CDR3 protein comes from TCRdb applying MiXCR to the RACE reads. In the table there are under 45,000 distinct CDR3 sequences, roughly a tenth of which are singletons. The chain links TRBV6-2 or TRBV6-3 to TRBJ2-2; D possibly corresponds to TRBD2 (5 bases). The clonotype comes from a man aged 30 to 45 with alopecia areata. Some clones in this sample may be carry-over from other donors' samples. This sample comprised whole blood, obtained in connection with sensitization to the hapten diphenylcyclopropenone (DPC). The chain's CDR3 is CASNEGRRVNTGELFF. The CDR3 region has the DNA TGTGCCAGCAACGAGGGTCGGCGCGTGAACACCGGGGAGCTGTTTTTT.